A single TCR beta chain is shown here with its context. Its specificity is not known. TCRdb reprocessed the reads via MiXCR and lists one record per CDR3 protein. Of approximately 990,000 distinct CDR3 sequences detected, approximately 31% appear once; the ten largest clones hold roughly 13%. The sample originates from a study of T cell repertoires in cytomegalovirus infection. Across the study: CMV epitopes in the study were HLA-C-restricted (recently identified) and HLA-B-restricted (well studied). CMV infection and matching HLA type were both indicated by public TCR beta signatures.

Overall study findings and caveats: Cumulative frequency (of public TCR beta family members) identified carriers of CMV plus the relevant HLA. HLA-C-restricted CMV clonotypes gave the most frequent clonotype in two of eight donors.

Germline V gene data show CDR1 as DFQATT and CDR2 as SNEGSKA (reference sequence). CDR3 length equals 14 residues. Trimming pared 0 bases from V and 4 bases from J, leaving 13 bases between. The chain is built from TRBV20-1 and TRBJ2-7, with D possibly TRBD1 on 5 matching bases. The clonotype originates from a human donor in good health (CMV status not recorded). Some clones in this sample may be carry-over from other donors' samples. The material sequenced was cultured CD8+ T cells from PBMCs, taken from culture after CMV antigen stimulation. As DNA, the CDR3 is TGCAGTGCTAGAGATCAGGGTTCATCGTACGAGCAGTACTTC. This encodes CSARDQGSSYEQYF.